This T cell receptor (beta chain) was observed in a study of blood T cell repertoires in COVID-19. Overall study context: Both acute and convalescent COVID-19 samples were obtained from the United States, Italy and Spain. The cDNA or gDNA used as material had been derived from T cells, B-cell-depleted T cells, or PBMCs.

The authors' processing: Amplified reference gene primers provided the basis for estimating nucleated cell counts. Assay used: immunoSEQ multiplex PCR; TCRdb lists only in-frame clones, some missing. The DNA was the basis for D and trimming; V, J and clone size are from that table. The table includes about 300,000 clones, about nine tenths detected once. Patients in Seattle were enrolled during active infection, then followed longitudinally. Per the germline V gene, CDR1 is MNHEY and CDR2 is SMNVEV (reference sequence). Trimming shortened V by 1 base and J by 3 bases, and 10 bases separated the two germline ends. The CDR3 length is 15 residues.

The origin of this receptor is a woman in her twenties or thirties with COVID-19, enrolled during active disease. Sequences were obtained from peripheral blood. The chain recombines TRBV27 with TRBJ1-5; a weak D match, TRBD1 (6 bases). CDR3 in DNA: TGTGCCAGCAGTTTATGGGGGCGCAACAATCAGCCCCAGCATTTT. This encodes CASSLWGRNNQPQHF.